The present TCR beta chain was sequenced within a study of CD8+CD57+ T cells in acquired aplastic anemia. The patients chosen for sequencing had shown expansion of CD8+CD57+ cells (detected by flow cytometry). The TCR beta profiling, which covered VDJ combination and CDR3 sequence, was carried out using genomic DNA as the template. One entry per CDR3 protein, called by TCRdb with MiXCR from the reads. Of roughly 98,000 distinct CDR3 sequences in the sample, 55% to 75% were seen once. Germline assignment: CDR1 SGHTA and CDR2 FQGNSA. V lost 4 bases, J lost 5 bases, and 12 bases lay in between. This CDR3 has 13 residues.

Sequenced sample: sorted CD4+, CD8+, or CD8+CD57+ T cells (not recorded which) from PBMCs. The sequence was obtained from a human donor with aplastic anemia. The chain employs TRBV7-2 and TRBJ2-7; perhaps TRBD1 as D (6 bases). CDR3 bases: TGTGCCAGCAGCTCAGGGGTCCGGGACGAGCAGTACTTC. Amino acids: CASSSGVRDEQYF.